The rows below give T cell receptor beta chains drawn from one sample of a study of T cells in localized non-small cell lung cancer. Only in-frame clones appear in the TCRdb table, and some are missing; sequencing was by immunoSEQ multiplex PCR. The sample lists 13,000 or so clones; approximately 86% were seen once. The starting material was peripheral blood, obtained before any cancer treatment. Receptor source: a male donor aged 60 or older with stage III lung adenocarcinoma. Both conserved end residues are part of each CDR3. D genes are given only for firm matches. Clone sizes are given selectively: once, few, many, or a class where the clone is expanded.

TRBV6-1	.	.	TRBJ2-1	TGTGCCAGCAGTAACCCTAACGGGGGCACTGAGCAGTTCTTC	CASSNPNGGTEQFF
TRBV4-1	.	.	TRBJ2-7	TGCGCCAGCAGCCAACTACAGGGATCGGCCTACGAGCAGTACTTC	CASSQLQGSAYEQYF
TRBV27	TRBD2	.	TRBJ2-1	TGTGCCAGCAGGCCAGCGGGGGGCCACAATGAGCAGTTCTTC	CASRPAGGHNEQFF
TRBV19	.	once	TRBJ1-4	TGTGCCAGTAGTATGCGTGCACGGGTGGCAGTCGGGGAAAAACTGTTTTTT	CASSMRARVAVGEKLFF
TRBV5-1	.	.	TRBJ2-2	TGCGCCAGCAGCTTTGGGGGAGGCGGCACCGGGGAGCTGTTTTTT	CASSFGGGGTGELFF
TRBV7-6	.	once	TRBJ2-3	TGTGCCAGCAGCTTAGGGTTTCTCGGCACAGATACGCAGTATTTT	CASSLGFLGTDTQYF
TRBV18	TRBD1	.	TRBJ1-2	TGTGCCAGCTCACCACAACGGGGACAGGGGGCGCATGGCTACACCTTC	CASSPQRGQGAHGYTF
TRBV27	TRBD2	few	TRBJ2-1	TGTGCCAGCGGGACTAGCGGGAGTGAGCAGTTCTTC	CASGTSGSEQFF
TRBV5-1	.	.	TRBJ2-7	TGCGCCAGCAGCCCTCGACAGGAAGGCTCCTACGAGCAGTACTTC	CASSPRQEGSYEQYF
TRBV5-1	.	.	TRBJ1-5	TGCGCCAGCAGTTCGGGGGTAAGCAATCAGCCCCAGCATTTT	CASSSGVSNQPQHF